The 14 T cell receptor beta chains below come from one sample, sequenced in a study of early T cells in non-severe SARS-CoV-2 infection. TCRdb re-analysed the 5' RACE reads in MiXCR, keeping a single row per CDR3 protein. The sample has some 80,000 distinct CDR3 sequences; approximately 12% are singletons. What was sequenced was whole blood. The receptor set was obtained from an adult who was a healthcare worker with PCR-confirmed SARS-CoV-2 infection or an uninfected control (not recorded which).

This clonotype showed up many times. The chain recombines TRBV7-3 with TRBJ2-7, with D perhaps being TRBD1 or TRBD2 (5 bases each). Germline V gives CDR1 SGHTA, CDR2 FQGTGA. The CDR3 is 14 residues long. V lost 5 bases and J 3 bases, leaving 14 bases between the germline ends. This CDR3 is CASSPFAGSYEQYF. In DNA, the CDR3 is TGTGCCAGCAGCCCGTTCGCAGGGAGCTACGAGCAGTACTTC. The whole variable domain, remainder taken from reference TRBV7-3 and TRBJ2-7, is GAGVSQTPSNKVTEKGKYVELRCDPISGHTALYWYRQSLGQGPEFLIYFQGTGAADDSGLPNDRFFAVRPEGSVSTLKIQRTERGDSAVYLCASSPFAGSYEQYFGPGTRLTVT.

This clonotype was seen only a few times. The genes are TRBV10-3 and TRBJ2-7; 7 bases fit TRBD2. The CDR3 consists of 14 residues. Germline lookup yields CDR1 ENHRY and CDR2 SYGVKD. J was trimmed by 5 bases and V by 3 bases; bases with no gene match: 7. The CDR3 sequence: CAISDRPGRDEQYF. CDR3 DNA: TGTGCCATCAGTGACAGGCCGGGGAGGGACGAGCAGTACTTC.

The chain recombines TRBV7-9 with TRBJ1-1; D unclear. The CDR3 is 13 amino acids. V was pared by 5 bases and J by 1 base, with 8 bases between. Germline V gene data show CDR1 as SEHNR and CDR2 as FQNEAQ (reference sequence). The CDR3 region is CASSPTQNTEAFF. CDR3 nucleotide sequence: TGTGCCAGCAGCCCGACACAGAACACTGAAGCTTTCTTT.

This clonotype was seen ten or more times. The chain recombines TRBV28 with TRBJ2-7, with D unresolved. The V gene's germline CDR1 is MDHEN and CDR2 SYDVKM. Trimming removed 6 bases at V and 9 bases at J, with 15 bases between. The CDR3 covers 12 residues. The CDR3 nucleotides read TGTGCCAGCAGCCTGGTCAGGTTCGGGCAGTACTTC. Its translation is CASSLVRFGQYF.

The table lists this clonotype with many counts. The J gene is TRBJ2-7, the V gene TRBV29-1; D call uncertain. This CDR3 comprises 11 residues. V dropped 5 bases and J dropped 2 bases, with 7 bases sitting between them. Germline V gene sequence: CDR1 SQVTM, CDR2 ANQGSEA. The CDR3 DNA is TGCAGCGTTATTCCCCCCTACGAGCAGTACTTC. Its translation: CSVIPPYEQYF.

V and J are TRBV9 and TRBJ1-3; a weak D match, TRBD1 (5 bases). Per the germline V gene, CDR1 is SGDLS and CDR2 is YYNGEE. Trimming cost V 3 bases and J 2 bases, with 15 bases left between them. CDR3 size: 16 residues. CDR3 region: CASSAGRVTAGNTIYF. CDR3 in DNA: TGTGCCAGCAGCGCCGGAAGGGTGACAGCTGGAAACACCATATATTTT.

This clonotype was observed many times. The DNA of the CDR3 is TGTGCCAGCAGTTACGCTAAAGACGGGGGATTGAACACTGAAGCTTTCTTT. Residues: CASSYAKDGGLNTEAFF. This chain uses TRBV6-5 with TRBJ1-1; TRBD1 might be the D (5 bases). Per germline, CDR1 MNHEY and CDR2 SVGAGI. This CDR3 has 17 amino acids. Trimming took 2 bases from V and 0 from J, leaving 16 bases between them.

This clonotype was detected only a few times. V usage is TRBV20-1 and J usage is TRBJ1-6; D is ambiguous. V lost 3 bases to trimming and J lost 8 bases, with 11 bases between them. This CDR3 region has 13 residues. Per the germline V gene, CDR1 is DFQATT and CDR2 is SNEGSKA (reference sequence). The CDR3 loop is CSASPGSYSPLHF. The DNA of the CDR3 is TGCAGTGCTAGCCCCGGGTCCTATTCACCCCTCCACTTT.

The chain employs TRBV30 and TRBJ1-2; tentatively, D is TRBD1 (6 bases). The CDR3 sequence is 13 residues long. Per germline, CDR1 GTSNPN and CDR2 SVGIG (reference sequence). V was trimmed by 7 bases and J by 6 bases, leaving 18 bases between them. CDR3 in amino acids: CAYSNLGTNGYTF. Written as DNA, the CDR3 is TGTGCCTACTCAAACCTGGGGACAAATGGCTACACCTTC.

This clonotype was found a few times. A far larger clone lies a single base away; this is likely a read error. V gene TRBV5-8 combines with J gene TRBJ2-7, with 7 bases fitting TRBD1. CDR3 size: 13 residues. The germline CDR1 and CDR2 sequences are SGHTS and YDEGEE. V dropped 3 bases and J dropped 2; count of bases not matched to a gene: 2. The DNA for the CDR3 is TGTGCCAGCAGCTCGGGACAGCCCTACGAGCAGTACTTC. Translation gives CASSSGQPYEQYF.

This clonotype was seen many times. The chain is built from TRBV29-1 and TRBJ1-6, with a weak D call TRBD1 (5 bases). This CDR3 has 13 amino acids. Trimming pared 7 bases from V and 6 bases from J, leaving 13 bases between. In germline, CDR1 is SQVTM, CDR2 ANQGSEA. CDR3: CSAREGLNSPLHF. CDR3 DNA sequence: TGCAGCGCCAGGGAGGGGCTTAATTCACCCCTCCACTTT.

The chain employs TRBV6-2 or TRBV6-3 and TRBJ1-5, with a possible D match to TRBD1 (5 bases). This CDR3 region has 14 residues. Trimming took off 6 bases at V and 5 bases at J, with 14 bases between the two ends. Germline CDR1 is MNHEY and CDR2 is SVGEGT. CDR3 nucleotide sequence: TGTGCCAGCAGAGGAGACAGTAACCATCAGCCCCAGCATTTT. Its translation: CASRGDSNHQPQHF.

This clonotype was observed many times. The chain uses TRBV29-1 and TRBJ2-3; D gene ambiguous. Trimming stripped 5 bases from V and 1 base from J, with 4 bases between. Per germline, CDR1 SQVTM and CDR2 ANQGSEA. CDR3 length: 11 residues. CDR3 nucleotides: TGCAGCGTTCGGGGCACAGATACGCAGTATTTT. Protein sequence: CSVRGTDTQYF.

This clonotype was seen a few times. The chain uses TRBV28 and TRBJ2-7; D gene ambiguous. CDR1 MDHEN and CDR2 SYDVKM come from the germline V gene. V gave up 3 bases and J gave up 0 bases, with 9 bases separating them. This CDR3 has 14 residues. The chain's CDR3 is CASSFGSISYEQYF. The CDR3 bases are TGTGCCAGCAGTTTTGGGTCAATCTCCTACGAGCAGTACTTC.